The 13 T cell receptor beta chains reported below all come from one sample, sequenced in a study of T cell responses to AZD1222 COVID-19 vaccine (dated by TCRdb to the early 2020s). What this sample's time point label stands for: about 28 days (+/-7) after the second vaccine dose. Library preparation was by the immunoSEQ multiplex PCR assay. TCRdb retrieved this table from immuneACCESS and kept in-frame rearrangements only. Not all clones are present; in checked studies, unresolved V genes account for under half, and no reason is known for the remainder. This sample has about 120,000 clones in its table, and 85% to 95% of those were observed once. Around 1.4% of the sample is held by the ten biggest clonotypes. The specimen comprised peripheral blood, sampled 28 days after the second AZD1222 dose. These receptors all come from an adult who received the AZD1222 COVID-19 vaccine.

This chain joins TRBV6-6 and TRBJ2-7; D may correspond to TRBD1 or TRBD2 (5 bases each). CDR3 length equals 16 residues. V was pared by 6 bases and J by 2 bases, with 20 bases between. CDR1 and CDR2 (germline): MNHNY, SVGAGI (reference sequence). The chain's CDR3 is CASSPFSGPIPYEQYF. The CDR3 coding sequence is TGTGCCAGCAGCCCCTTTTCGGGGCCCATACCCTACGAGCAGTACTTC.

CDR3 amino acids: CASSQGAGSPLHF. The DNA for the CDR3 is TGCGCCAGCAGTCAGGGGGCAGGGTCACCCCTCCACTTT. V gene TRBV5-1 combines with J gene TRBJ1-6; 8 bases agree with TRBD1. Germline trimming cut 5 bases from V and 10 bases from J; bases unmatched to any gene: 5. CDR1 and CDR2 from the germline V gene are SGHRS and YFSETQ. The CDR3 consists of 13 residues.

The chain links TRBV28 to TRBJ2-7, with 7 bases fitting TRBD1. Germline V gene lookup returns CDR1 MDHEN and CDR2 SYDVKM. V gave up 6 bases and J gave up 6 bases; unmatched junction bases: 5. This CDR3 is built from 12 residues. The CDR3 here is CASSFNRGEQYF. Here the CDR3 DNA reads TGTGCCAGCAGCTTCAACAGGGGCGAGCAGTACTTC.

This clone has more than one count but fewer than ten. This chain joins TRBV30 and TRBJ1-5; D uncertain. Trimming pared 2 bases from V and 6 bases from J, leaving 8 bases between. The CDR3 covers 12 residues. Germline CDR1 GTSNPN, CDR2 SVGIG (reference sequence). The CDR3, as DNA: TGTGCCTGGAGTACGGGCGCTCAGCCCCAGCATTTT. Protein sequence: CAWSTGAQPQHF.

This chain connects TRBV28 to TRBJ1-5; D gene unclear. Trimming shortened V by 1 base and J by 5 bases, and 9 bases separated the two germline ends. This CDR3 region has 14 residues. Germline V gene lookup returns CDR1 MDHEN and CDR2 SYDVKM. CDR3 nucleotide sequence: TGTGCCAGCAGTTTATCTCAGGCGTATCAGCCCCAGCATTTT. Translating it yields CASSLSQAYQPQHF. The full variable domain, rest sourced from reference TRBV28 and TRBJ1-5, is DVKVTQSSRYLVKRTGEKVFLECVQDMDHENMFWYRQDPGLGLRLIYFSYDVKMKEKGDIPEGYSVSREKKERFSLILESASTNQTSMYLCASSLSQAYQPQHFGDGTRLSIL.

This clone was picked up a small number of times. The chain links TRBV30 to TRBJ2-7; perhaps TRBD1 as D (6 bases). Per the germline V gene, CDR1 is GTSNPN and CDR2 is SVGIG (reference sequence). Trimming took 2 bases from V and 6 from J, leaving 20 bases between them. The CDR3 spans 15 residues. CDR3 sequence (DNA): TGTGCCTGGAGTCCTAGGACAGCCAGGGCCCTCGAGCAGTACTTC. It specifies CAWSPRTARALEQYF.

The chain couples TRBV6-1 to TRBJ2-4, with D possibly being TRBD2 (5 bases). The germline gives CDR1 MNHNS, CDR2 SASEGT. The V gene lost 1 base and the J gene lost 8 bases, with 15 bases spanning the gap. This CDR3 has 15 amino acids. In DNA, the CDR3 is TGTGCCAGCAGTGAAGTTACTAGTCGTGTGGACATTCAGTACTTC. It codes for CASSEVTSRVDIQYF.

This clone was observed once. The rearrangement links TRBV15 to TRBJ1-4; 10 bases are shared with TRBD1. The CDR3 covers 15 residues. The ends lost 1 base at V and 6 bases at J; junction bases unmatched: 2. Germline V gene data show CDR1 as LNHNV and CDR2 as YYDKDF (reference sequence). The CDR3 DNA reads as TGTGCCACCAGCAGAGGGACAGGGGGAGATGAAAAACTGTTTTTT. Translation gives CATSRGTGGDEKLFF.

DNA for the CDR3: TGTGCCAGCAGCGTCGCGGGAGGTGGCACAGATACGCAGTATTTT. This encodes CASSVAGGGTDTQYF. This chain connects TRBV7-3 to TRBJ2-3; TRBD2 matches 8 bases. Germline V gives CDR1 SGHTA, CDR2 FQGTGA. The CDR3 totals 15 residues. V lost 5 bases, J lost 1 base, and 5 bases stayed unmatched.

This sequence joins TRBV6-5 and TRBJ1-1; TRBD1 might be the D (5 bases). The CDR3 sequence is 15 residues long. Between the trimmed V and J ends, which lost 4 bases and 5 bases, there was a span of 17 bases. In germline, CDR1 is MNHEY, CDR2 SVGAGI. CDR3 loop: CASSSAGTGGTEAFF. The CDR3 region has the DNA TGTGCCAGCAGTTCCGCAGGGACCGGGGGAACTGAAGCTTTCTTT.

This chain joins TRBV11-3 and TRBJ2-2; D is unresolved. The V gene lost 4 bases and the J gene lost 2 bases, with 5 bases spanning the gap. CDR3 size: 13 residues. Germline V gene lookup returns CDR1 SGHNT and CDR2 YENEEA. The CDR3 sequence: CASSSLNTGELFF. The CDR3 nucleotides read TGTGCCAGCAGCTCCCTAAACACCGGGGAGCTGTTTTTT.

The chain employs TRBV7-9 and TRBJ1-6; 10 bases are a match to TRBD1. The V segment lost 5 bases and the J segment 5 bases; nucleotides outside the gene matches: 3. The CDR3 loop spans 15 amino acids. Germline V gene lookup returns CDR1 SEHNR and CDR2 FQNEAQ (reference sequence). The CDR3 region is CASSQTGGDNSPLHF. The CDR3 DNA is TGTGCCAGCAGCCAGACAGGGGGCGATAATTCACCCCTCCACTTT.

V and J are TRBV10-2 and TRBJ1-6; no clear D gene. V lost 5 bases and J lost 7, with 15 bases in between. Germline V gives CDR1 WSHSY, CDR2 SAAADI. The CDR3 is 15 amino acids. Here the CDR3 reads CASSSRDTRNSPLHF. CDR3 nucleotides: TGCGCCAGCAGTTCACGCGACACGAGGAATTCACCCCTCCACTTT.